This T cell receptor beta chain is drawn from a study of breast tumors, draining lymph nodes, adjacent tissues. Breast cancer patients provided tissue from their axillary draining lymph nodes. Using its own MiXCR run on the multiplex PCR reads, TCRdb lists one record per CDR3 protein. The sample has about 180,000 distinct CDR3 sequences, approximately 30% seen once. This CDR3 is 15 amino acids long. The junction had 9 bases not matched to a gene; V was cut back by 8 bases and J by 4 bases. CDR1 SNHLY and CDR2 FYNNEI come from the germline V gene. The chain recombines TRBV2 with TRBJ2-1; 9 bases fit TRBD1. The source of this sequence is a female donor with breast cancer. Some clones in this sample may be carry-over from other donors' samples. The sequenced sample was axillary lymph node tissue. The CDR3 sequence is CASGADRGTYNEQFF. The CDR3 bases are TGTGCCAGCGGGGCGGACAGGGGTACTTACAATGAGCAGTTCTTC. Together with reference TRBV2 and TRBJ2-1, the CDR3 gives the full variable domain: EPEVTQTPSHQVTQMGQEVILRCVPISNHLYFYWYRQILGQKVEFLVSFYNNEISEKSEIFDDQFSVERPDGSNFTLKIRSTKLEDSAMYFCASGADRGTYNEQFFGPGTRLTVL.